Following are 20 T cell receptor beta chains from one sample sequenced in a study of T-cell reconstitution after alpha-beta-depleted transplantation in children. The TCRbeta library incorporated unique molecular identifiers. Each CDR3 protein is one row after TCRdb ran MiXCR on the PCR reads. This sample has over 400,000 distinct CDR3 sequences; around two fifths occur once, and the top ten carry under 35%. The material was PBMCs, obtained before TCRalphabeta/CD19-depleted stem cell transplant. These receptors were taken from a girl aged 2-10 years with aplastic anemia, due to receive a stem cell transplant.

This clonotype was picked up many times. The CDR3 is CSARVGNSGANVLTF. The CDR3 DNA is TGCAGTGCTAGGGTTGGGAACTCTGGGGCCAACGTCCTGACTTTC. The rearrangement links TRBV20-1 to TRBJ2-6; D is ambiguous. V lost 3 bases, J lost 0 bases, and 9 bases lay in between. Germline loops: CDR1 DFQATT, CDR2 SNEGSKA (reference sequence). This CDR3 region has 15 residues.

There are a few counts of this clonotype. The chain has TRBV6-1 and TRBJ2-2; 9 bases map to TRBD2. The CDR3 is 15 amino acids. Germline CDR1 is MNHNS and CDR2 is SASEGT. With V trimmed by 7 bases and J by 2 bases, 5 bases remained unmatched. The CDR3 protein is CASTLLAGNTGELFF. The DNA for the CDR3 is TGTGCCAGCACACTACTAGCGGGTAACACCGGGGAGCTGTTTTTT.

This clonotype was observed once. A much larger clone lies one base from this, so it may be a read error. The chain employs TRBV6-6 and TRBJ2-7; no firm D call. The CDR3 is 11 amino acids. V was pared by 5 bases and J by 4 bases, with 6 bases between. The germline gives CDR1 MNHNY, CDR2 SVGAGI (reference sequence). CDR3 nucleotide sequence: TGTGCCAGCAGTCATAAATACGAGCAGTACTTC. Translating gives CASSHKYEQYF.

The chain recombines TRBV6-5 with TRBJ2-5; D unclear. Germline-derived CDR1 and CDR2 are MNHEY and SVGAGI. CDR3 size: 15 residues. Trimming took 6 bases from V and 4 from J, leaving 18 bases between them. The CDR3 is CASSLAGGDRETQYF. In DNA form, the CDR3 reads TGTGCCAGCAGCTTAGCCGGTGGGGATCGAGAGACCCAGTACTTC.

The chain combines TRBV18 with TRBJ2-1; D uncertain. Trimming shortened V by 2 bases and J by 0 bases, and 8 bases separated the two germline ends. Germline V lookup: CDR1 KGHSH, CDR2 LQKENI. The CDR3 length is 15 residues. The CDR3 DNA sequence: TGTGCCAGCTCACCAAGCAAGAACTCCTACAATGAGCAGTTCTTC. Translating it yields CASSPSKNSYNEQFF.

This sequence joins TRBV19 and TRBJ1-1; TRBD1 aligns across 9 bases. The V segment lost 5 bases and the J segment 4 bases; nucleotides outside the gene matches: 5. The CDR3 has 14 amino acids. Germline-derived CDR1 and CDR2 are LNHDA and SQIVND (reference sequence). DNA for the CDR3: TGTGCCAGTAGTTCGGACAGGGGTGGCACTGAAGCTTTCTTT. This sequence encodes CASSSDRGGTEAFF.

This chain links TRBV2 with TRBJ2-7, with unresolved D. CDR1 is SNHLY and CDR2 is FYNNEI in the germline V gene. The CDR3 has 11 amino acids. The V and J ends lost 2 bases and 7 bases respectively, with 6 bases between them. The CDR3 DNA reads TGTGCCAGCAGTGAAAGGTCAGAGCAGTACTTC. Protein sequence: CASSERSEQYF.

The rearrangement links TRBV20-1 to TRBJ2-3; 7 bases are a match to TRBD1. Germline V lookup: CDR1 DFQATT, CDR2 SNEGSKA (reference sequence). This CDR3 has 19 residues. Trimming removed 3 bases from V and 5 bases from J; junction bases left unmatched: 23. CDR3 bases: TGCAGTGCTAGTGCTGAGGACAGGAATTCCTTTGTGGTAGGAGATACGCAGTATTTT. Protein sequence: CSASAEDRNSFVVGDTQYF.

The rearrangement uses TRBV7-9 and TRBJ1-4; the match to TRBD1 covers 8 bases. The V and J ends lost 4 bases and 8 bases, in that order; junction bases with no gene match: 6. This CDR3 has 14 residues. Per the germline V gene, CDR1 is SEHNR and CDR2 is FQNEAQ (reference sequence). CDR3 in DNA: TGTGCCAGCAGCTCAGGACAGGGAGCCGAAAAACTGTTTTTT. Protein product: CASSSGQGAEKLFF.

The rearrangement links TRBV5-1 to TRBJ2-7; 12 positions match TRBD1. The junction had 7 bases not matched to a gene; V was cut back by 2 bases and J by 7 bases. In germline, CDR1 is SGHRS, CDR2 YFSETQ. The CDR3 contains 15 residues. CDR3 region: CASSLPGQGAGEQYF. Here the CDR3 DNA reads TGCGCCAGCAGCTTACCGGGACAGGGGGCTGGAGAGCAGTACTTC.

This clonotype was seen a handful of times. The V and J genes are TRBV20-1 and TRBJ2-5; the D gene is possibly TRBD2 (6 bases). The CDR3 loop spans 12 amino acids. Looked up from germline, CDR1 is DFQATT and CDR2 is SNEGSKA (reference sequence). This CDR3 is CSTKPGEETQYF. The CDR3 DNA sequence: TGCAGCACAAAGCCGGGGGAAGAGACCCAGTACTTC.

This clonotype was counted once. This chain joins TRBV5-1 and TRBJ2-3; 8 nucleotides match TRBD2. Unmatched junction bases numbered 9, after V lost 1 base and J lost 2 bases. The CDR3 is 17 residues long. From germline, CDR1 is SGHRS and CDR2 YFSETQ. The CDR3 DNA is TGCGCCAGCAGCTTGCTTAGGTCAGCGGGGGTCACAGATACGCAGTATTTT. Translating gives CASSLLRSAGVTDTQYF. Full variable domain (remainder filled in from reference TRBV5-1 and TRBJ2-3): KAGVTQTPRYLIKTRGQQVTLSCSPISGHRSVSWYQQTPGQGLQFLFEYFSETQRNKGNFPGRFSGRQFSNSRSEMNVSTLELGDSALYLCASSLLRSAGVTDTQYFGPGTRLTVL.

This rearrangement joins TRBV19 to TRBJ1-5; TRBD1 matches at 10 bases. Looked up from germline, CDR1 is LNHDA and CDR2 is SQIVND (reference sequence). The CDR3 spans 14 residues. After removal of 6 bases from V and 4 bases from J, the junction contained 3 bases not matched to a gene. The DNA of the CDR3 is TGTGCCAGTAGCGGGGACAGGGGTAATCAGCCCCAGCATTTT. Amino acid sequence: CASSGDRGNQPQHF. The full variable domain, with the rest looked up from reference TRBV19 and TRBJ1-5, is DGGITQSPKYLFRKEGQNVTLSCEQNLNHDAMYWYRQDPGQGLRLIYYSQIVNDFQKGDIAEGYSVSREKKESFPLTVTSAQKNPTAFYLCASSGDRGNQPQHFGDGTRLSIL.

This clonotype was counted many times. V usage is TRBV10-3 and J usage is TRBJ1-2, with a possible D match to TRBD1 (5 bases). Per germline, CDR1 ENHRY and CDR2 SYGVKD. V shed 2 bases and J shed 4 bases, with 14 bases lying between them. The CDR3 is made up of 15 amino acids. The CDR3: CAISESGGSVYGYTF. CDR3 in DNA: TGTGCCATCAGTGAGAGTGGGGGATCAGTCTATGGCTACACCTTC.

There are many counts of this clonotype. The chain is built from TRBV7-2 and TRBJ1-5; D may be TRBD1 (6 bases). The CDR3 has 17 amino acids. V gave up 2 bases and J gave up 1 base, with 15 bases separating them. Germline CDR1 is SGHTA and CDR2 is FQGNSA. This chain's CDR3 is CASSLLIQGRSNQPQHF. CDR3 DNA sequence: TGTGCCAGCAGCTTATTAATCCAGGGGCGAAGCAATCAGCCCCAGCATTTT. The variable domain in full, completed from reference TRBV7-2 and TRBJ1-5, reads GAGVSQSPSNKVTEKGKDVELRCDPISGHTALYWYRQSLGQGLEFLIYFQGNSAPDKSGLPSDRFSAERTGGSVSTLTIQRTQQEDSAVYLCASSLLIQGRSNQPQHFGDGTRLSIL.

The chain employs TRBV27 and TRBJ2-7, with D unresolved. With 6 bases removed from V and 4 bases from J, the gap between germline ends came to 19 bases. Germline-derived CDR1 and CDR2 are MNHEY and SMNVEV (reference sequence). The length of the CDR3 is 15 residues. The CDR3 DNA reads as TGTGCCAGCAGCCCGTCGGATAGGGTCGGTTACGAGCAGTACTTC. Protein sequence: CASSPSDRVGYEQYF.

There are a few counts of this clonotype. CDR3 coding DNA: TGCAGCGTTGCCAACCCAATCGGTGGCTACACCTTC. Translated: CSVANPIGGYTF. The chain uses TRBV29-1 and TRBJ1-2; the D is unclear. CDR1 SQVTM and CDR2 ANQGSEA come from the germline V gene. The CDR3 is made up of 12 amino acids. With 4 bases removed from V and 7 bases from J, the gap between germline ends came to 13 bases.

The V call is TRBV6-1, the J call TRBJ2-7; 9 positions match TRBD1. The CDR3 is made up of 16 amino acids. V was clipped by 6 bases and J by 7 bases; unmatched bases: 16. The V gene's germline CDR1 is MNHNS and CDR2 SASEGT. This CDR3 reads CASRPTWTGELGEQYF. The CDR3, as DNA: TGTGCCAGCAGACCCACCTGGACAGGGGAATTAGGAGAGCAGTACTTC.

This clonotype was counted a single time. The chain joins TRBV28 to TRBJ2-5; 14 positions match TRBD2. V was clipped by 1 base and J by 1 base; unmatched bases: 8. CDR3 length: 19 amino acids. The germline V gene has CDR1 MDHEN and CDR2 SYDVKM. This chain's CDR3 is CASSLYPTSGRDVQETQYF. DNA of the CDR3: TGTGCCAGCAGTTTATACCCGACTAGCGGGAGGGACGTCCAAGAGACCCAGTACTTC.

The CDR3 here is CASSEPDSGGPETQYF. CDR3 nucleotides: TGTGCCAGCAGCGAACCTGATAGCGGGGGGCCGGAGACCCAGTACTTC. The chain links TRBV9 to TRBJ2-5; 10 nucleotides agree with TRBD2. V trimming: 3 bases; J trimming: 5 bases; junction bases outside the gene matches: 10. Germline CDR1 reads SGDLS; CDR2 reads YYNGEE. The CDR3 spans 16 residues. Full variable domain (remainder filled in from reference TRBV9 and TRBJ2-5): DSGVTQTPKHLITATGQRVTLRCSPRSGDLSVYWYQQSLDQGLQFLIQYYNGEERAKGNILERFSAQQFPDLHSELNLSSLELGDSALYFCASSEPDSGGPETQYFGPGTRLLVL.